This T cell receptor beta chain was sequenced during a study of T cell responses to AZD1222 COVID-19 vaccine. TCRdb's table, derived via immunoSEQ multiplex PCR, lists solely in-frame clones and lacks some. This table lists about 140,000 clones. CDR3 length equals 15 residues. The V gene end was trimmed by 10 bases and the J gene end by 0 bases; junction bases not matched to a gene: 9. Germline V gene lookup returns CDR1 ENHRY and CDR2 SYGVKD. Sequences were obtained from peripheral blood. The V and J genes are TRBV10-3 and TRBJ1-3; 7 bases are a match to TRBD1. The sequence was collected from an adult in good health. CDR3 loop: CASLQGGSSGNTIYF. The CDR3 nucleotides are TGTGCCAGTTTGCAGGGGGGGAGCTCTGGAAACACCATATATTTT.